The 4 T cell receptor beta chains given below trace back to one sample, sequenced in a study of OX40 agonist ivuxolimab in advanced cancers. Libraries were prepared by immunoSEQ multiplex PCR; TCRdb keeps only in-frame clonotypes and omits some of them. Of about 53,000 clones in the sample, roughly 88% are singletons; the top ten hold roughly 1.5%. This material consisted of CD4+ or CD8+ T cells sorted from blood, taken in a trial of the OX40 agonist ivuxolimab. These receptors all stem from an adult with an advanced solid tumor such as melanoma, head and neck, liver or kidney cancer.

The rearrangement uses TRBV30 and TRBJ1-5, with TRBD1 identical over 7 bases. V shed 0 bases and J 5 bases; nucleotides not matched to a gene: 10. The germline gives CDR1 GTSNPN, CDR2 SVGIG (reference sequence). The CDR3 covers 16 residues. The DNA of the CDR3 is TGTGCCTGGAGTGTAGGTCTGAGGGGGCGGGATCAGCCCCAGCATTTT. Protein sequence: CAWSVGLRGRDQPQHF.

The chain combines TRBV5-1 with TRBJ2-2, with TRBD2 identical over 8 bases. V was pared by 1 base and J by 2 bases, with 10 bases of the junction left unmatched. CDR3 size: 18 residues. Germline-derived CDR1 and CDR2 are SGHRS and YFSETQ. The CDR3 DNA follows: TGCGCCAGCAGCTTGAGAGGGAGCGGGGGCCTAAACACCGGGGAGCTGTTTTTT. This gives the protein CASSLRGSGGLNTGELFF. Drawing the rest from reference TRBV5-1 and TRBJ2-2, the complete variable domain is KAGVTQTPRYLIKTRGQQVTLSCSPISGHRSVSWYQQTPGQGLQFLFEYFSETQRNKGNFPGRFSGRQFSNSRSEMNVSTLELGDSALYLCASSLRGSGGLNTGELFFGEGSRLTVL.

This chain connects TRBV6-6 to TRBJ1-2, with 11 nucleotides matching TRBD1. This CDR3 is 14 amino acids long. V lost 5 bases and J lost 6; bases outside the gene matches: 5. Per the germline V gene, CDR1 is MNHNY and CDR2 is SVGAGI (reference sequence). The CDR3 here is CASSTGQGADGYTF. Written as DNA, the CDR3 is TGTGCCAGCAGTACCGGACAGGGGGCGGATGGCTACACCTTC.

V gene TRBV6-6 combines with J gene TRBJ2-1, with 7 bases fitting TRBD1. The V gene end was trimmed by 6 bases and the J gene end by 12 bases; junction bases not matched to a gene: 5. Germline CDR1 is MNHNY and CDR2 is SVGAGI (reference sequence). There are 11 residues in the CDR3. The CDR3 here is CASRDRDRQFF. In DNA, the CDR3 is TGTGCCAGCAGGGACCGGGACAGGCAGTTCTTC.